The clone carrying this T cell receptor (beta chain) was observed once. Its antigen is not identified. Germline V CDR1 and CDR2: SQVTM, ANQGSEA. V lost 7 bases, J lost 0 bases, and 14 bases lay in between. This CDR3 spans 14 amino acids. This entry belongs to a study of blood T cells in healthy people across ages. General observations from the study: Higher diversity, along with more naive CD4+ cells, distinguished long-lived donors from aged donors.

With a J-beta primer mix and a sample-barcoded 5' primer, a second PCR ran about 7 to 12 cycles. Via MiXCR, TCRdb re-called the 5' RACE reads, giving one row per CDR3 protein. The sample includes over 950,000 distinct CDR3 sequences, under 40% of them seen just once. Each sample gave at least 6.5 million isolated PBMCs. Total RNA extracted from each sample amounted to at least 6 micrograms. The chain carries TRBV29-1 and TRBJ2-3; D may correspond to TRBD1 or TRBD2 (7 bases each). The sample comprised blood. The origin of this receptor is a man aged 18-30 years in good health. CDR3 residues: CSADRDYSTDTQYF. The CDR3 DNA is TGCAGCGCCGACAGGGACTATAGCACAGATACGCAGTATTTT.